The 6 T cell receptor beta chains in this list originate from one sample, sequenced in a study of blood T cell repertoires in COVID-19. Produced via immunoSEQ multiplex PCR; TCRdb's table is partial and in-frame only. The profile shows approximately 90,000 clones, roughly 87% of them singletons. The specimen sequenced was peripheral blood. The receptors come from a woman of 80 years or more with acute or convalescent COVID-19.

The chain combines TRBV19 with TRBJ2-7, with D perhaps matching TRBD2 (5 bases). CDR3 length equals 15 residues. Germline values: CDR1 LNHDA, CDR2 SQIVND (reference sequence). The V end lost 4 bases, the J end lost 3 bases, and 16 bases lay between the germline ends. Here the CDR3 reads CASSRYGNGGYEQYF. CDR3 DNA sequence: TGTGCCAGTAGTAGGTATGGAAACGGAGGCTACGAGCAGTACTTC.

This clone was counted a single time. Here the CDR3 reads CASSLMTSGNSYNEQFF. CDR3 in DNA: TGTGCCAGCAGTCTCATGACTAGCGGGAACTCCTACAATGAGCAGTTCTTC. The chain links TRBV11-3 to TRBJ2-1; 11 bases align to TRBD2. This CDR3 comprises 17 residues. Germline CDR1 SGHNT, CDR2 YENEEA. V trimming: 6 bases; J trimming: 0 bases; junction bases outside the gene matches: 7.

The V gene is TRBV4-1, the J gene TRBJ2-7, with TRBD2 identical over 13 bases. V lost 2 bases and J lost 4; bases outside the gene matches: 2. Germline V gives CDR1 MGHRA, CDR2 YSYEKL. The CDR3 totals 15 residues. This CDR3 is CASSQTSGRAYEQYF. As DNA, the CDR3 is TGCGCCAGCAGCCAAACTAGCGGGAGGGCGTACGAGCAGTACTTC.

The CDR3 DNA is TGTGCCAGCAGCGAACAGGGTCTGACTGAAGCTTTCTTT. Translated: CASSEQGLTEAFF. The J gene is TRBJ1-1, the V gene TRBV9; possible D gene TRBD1, 6 bases. V shed 3 bases and J shed 5 bases, with 11 bases lying between them. The CDR3 is 13 amino acids. Germline assignment: CDR1 SGDLS and CDR2 YYNGEE. Combining the CDR3 with reference TRBV9 and TRBJ1-1 gives the whole variable domain DSGVTQTPKHLITATGQRVTLRCSPRSGDLSVYWYQQSLDQGLQFLIQYYNGEERAKGNILERFSAQQFPDLHSELNLSSLELGDSALYFCASSEQGLTEAFFGQGTRLTVV.

The chain carries TRBV2 and TRBJ1-2; possibly TRBD1 for D (6 bases). From germline, CDR1 is SNHLY and CDR2 FYNNEI. Trimming cost V 10 bases and J 1 base, with 13 bases left between them. This CDR3 has 13 residues. The CDR3 bases are TGTGCCACCAAAGGGACACGTAACTATGGCTACACCTTC. Translating it yields CATKGTRNYGYTF.

The J gene is TRBJ1-3, the V gene TRBV4-1, with TRBD1 matching 11 bases. V gave up 1 base and J gave up 3 bases; unmatched junction bases: 2. Per the germline V gene, CDR1 is MGHRA and CDR2 is YSYEKL. The CDR3 totals 16 residues. The CDR3 here is CASSQVGQGVGNTIYF. The CDR3 DNA sequence: TGCGCCAGCAGCCAAGTGGGACAGGGGGTTGGAAACACCATATATTTT.